These 32 T cell receptor beta chains originate from one sample sequenced in a study of OX40 agonist ivuxolimab in advanced cancers. Profiling relied on immunoSEQ multiplex PCR, and the TCRdb table lists in-frame clones only, not all of them. The data contain around 60,000 clones, about 82% of them singletons. The sample consisted of CD4+ or CD8+ T cells sorted from blood, taken in a trial of the OX40 agonist ivuxolimab. The receptors were sampled from an adult with an advanced solid tumor such as melanoma, head and neck, liver or kidney cancer.

The V call is TRBV6-5, the J call TRBJ1-5, with D unresolved. The CDR3 is 15 residues long. V was cut by 3 bases and J by 3 bases, with 12 bases left in between. Germline CDR1 MNHEY, CDR2 SVGAGI. CDR3 amino acids: CASSYDAGINQPQHF. CDR3 in DNA: TGTGCCAGCAGTTATGATGCAGGAATCAATCAGCCCCAGCATTTT.

The chain recombines TRBV7-3 with TRBJ2-7, with TRBD2 matching over 13 bases. V shed 5 bases and J 5 bases; nucleotides not matched to a gene: 12. The CDR3 loop spans 17 amino acids. The V gene's germline CDR1 is SGHTA and CDR2 FQGTGA. CDR3: CASSGPLTSGRQDEQYF. CDR3 nucleotide sequence: TGTGCCAGCAGCGGGCCCTTGACTAGCGGGAGGCAGGACGAGCAGTACTTC.

The chain employs TRBV5-1 and TRBJ2-1; unclear D gene. V was cut by 4 bases and J by 4 bases, with 15 bases left in between. The CDR3 loop spans 15 amino acids. Germline V lookup: CDR1 SGHRS, CDR2 YFSETQ. The DNA of the CDR3 is TGCGCCAGCAGCCCGGATATGGGGTTGTACAATGAGCAGTTCTTC. Its protein is CASSPDMGLYNEQFF.

The chain combines TRBV5-1 with TRBJ2-2, with 13 nucleotides matching TRBD2. Germline V gene data show CDR1 as SGHRS and CDR2 as YFSETQ. The CDR3 extends over 17 amino acids. Losses at the gene ends were 0 bases for V and 3 bases for J; bases not matched to a gene: 2. The CDR3 DNA is TGCGCCAGCAGCTTGGAGGGACTAGCGGGACACACCGGGGAGCTGTTTTTT. Protein sequence: CASSLEGLAGHTGELFF.

The gene calls are TRBV25-1 and TRBJ1-5; D uncertain. The V end was cut by 5 bases, the J end by 7 bases, with 9 bases between. This CDR3 comprises 12 residues. Looked up from germline, CDR1 is MGHDK and CDR2 is SYGVNS. The CDR3 loop is CASSNVGQPQHF. CDR3 nucleotide sequence: TGTGCCAGCAGTAACGTGGGGCAGCCCCAGCATTTT. The full variable domain, with the rest looked up from reference TRBV25-1 and TRBJ1-5, is EADIYQTPRYLVIGTGKKITLECSQTMGHDKMYWYQQDPGMELHLIHYSYGVNSTEKGDLSSESTVSRIRTEHFPLTLESARPSHTSQYLCASSNVGQPQHFGDGTRLSIL.

The chain carries TRBV19 and TRBJ1-2; 8 nucleotides line up with TRBD1. V was clipped by 4 bases and J by 2 bases; unmatched bases: 6. Germline V CDR1 and CDR2: LNHDA, SQIVND (reference sequence). The CDR3 is made up of 15 amino acids. Here the CDR3 reads CASSRQGKGNYGYTF. The CDR3 DNA reads as TGTGCCAGTAGTAGACAGGGGAAGGGGAACTATGGCTACACCTTC.

The rearrangement links TRBV30 to TRBJ1-3; a weak D match, TRBD1 (5 bases). Trimming took 2 bases from V and 0 from J, leaving 14 bases between them. The CDR3 spans 16 residues. CDR1 and CDR2 from the germline V gene are GTSNPN and SVGIG (reference sequence). The CDR3 bases are TGTGCCTGGAGTCGTATCGACAGAGCCTCTGGAAACACCATATATTTT. Amino acid sequence: CAWSRIDRASGNTIYF.

The CDR3: CASSFGTENNEKLFF. CDR3 nucleotides: TGTGCCAGCAGCTTTGGGACTGAAAATAATGAAAAACTGTTTTTT. This chain joins TRBV5-6 and TRBJ1-4; a weak D match, TRBD1 (5 bases). Germline CDR1 and CDR2: SGHDT and YYEEEE. The ends were cut back, 2 bases at V and 4 bases at J, with 12 bases in the middle. The CDR3 has 15 residues.

V usage is TRBV7-9 and J usage is TRBJ1-1; no clear D. The V gene lost 6 bases and the J gene lost 4 bases, with 12 bases spanning the gap. The germline V gene encodes CDR1 SEHNR and CDR2 FQNEAQ (reference sequence). The CDR3 sequence is 13 residues long. CDR3 DNA sequence: TGTGCCAGCAGTCCGGCCTGGGGCACTGAAGCTTTCTTT. It codes for CASSPAWGTEAFF.

This rearrangement joins TRBV27 to TRBJ1-6; D is undetermined. The V end was cut by 8 bases, the J end by 7 bases, with 12 bases between. CDR3 size: 13 residues. Germline CDR1 reads MNHEY; CDR2 reads SMNVEV (reference sequence). The CDR3 DNA reads as TGTGCCAGCCGCGGGGATGGGAATTCACCCCTCCACTTT. It yields the protein CASRGDGNSPLHF.

The CDR3 coding sequence is TGCGCCAGCACCTCCCCGCGACAGGCGAATGATGAAAAACTGTTTTTT. Its translation: CASTSPRQANDEKLFF. The chain is built from TRBV4-1 and TRBJ1-4; tentatively, D is TRBD1 (6 bases). V was pared by 7 bases and J by 6 bases, with 21 bases between. The CDR3 contains 16 residues. CDR1 and CDR2 from the germline V gene are MGHRA and YSYEKL.

The chain links TRBV9 to TRBJ1-4; D may be TRBD1 (5 bases). The CDR3 extends over 14 amino acids. V shed 4 bases and J shed 4 bases, with 11 bases lying between them. Germline V lookup: CDR1 SGDLS, CDR2 YYNGEE. CDR3 nucleotide sequence: TGTGCCAGCAGCACAATTGGGGGTAATGAAAAACTGTTTTTT. As protein: CASSTIGGNEKLFF.

The rearrangement uses TRBV7-9 and TRBJ2-1, with D possibly being TRBD2 (6 bases). Germline assignment: CDR1 SEHNR and CDR2 FQNEAQ (reference sequence). The germline V and J ends were trimmed by 7 bases and 11 bases, with 18 bases remaining between them. The CDR3 is made up of 13 amino acids. CDR3 coding DNA: TGTGCCAGCACCCCCCCTTCAGGCGGGAAGCAGTTCTTC. It translates to CASTPPSGGKQFF.

V and J are TRBV5-1 and TRBJ2-1, with TRBD2 matching over 8 bases. Per the germline V gene, CDR1 is SGHRS and CDR2 is YFSETQ. The V and J ends lost 0 bases and 0 bases, in that order; junction bases with no gene match: 8. The CDR3 has 18 amino acids. CDR3 DNA sequence: TGCGCCAGCAGCTTGGCCGGCGGGAGGCCGAGCTCCTACAATGAGCAGTTCTTC. Translated: CASSLAGGRPSSYNEQFF. Variable domain in full (rest from reference TRBV5-1 and TRBJ2-1): KAGVTQTPRYLIKTRGQQVTLSCSPISGHRSVSWYQQTPGQGLQFLFEYFSETQRNKGNFPGRFSGRQFSNSRSEMNVSTLELGDSALYLCASSLAGGRPSSYNEQFFGPGTRLTVL.

This clone has just one count. The J gene is TRBJ2-5, the V gene TRBV6-6; 15 bases are shared with TRBD2. CDR3 length: 16 residues. In germline, CDR1 is MNHNY, CDR2 SVGAGI (reference sequence). V shed 6 bases, J shed 2 bases, and the junction held 4 bases outside the gene matches. Here the CDR3 reads CASSNGLAGGQETQYF. In DNA form, the CDR3 reads TGTGCCAGCAGCAACGGACTAGCGGGAGGGCAAGAGACCCAGTACTTC.

CDR3 residues: CASSDRDPPGELFF. The CDR3 coding sequence is TGTGCCAGCAGTGACCGGGACCCCCCGGGGGAGCTGTTTTTT. The chain uses TRBV6-1 and TRBJ2-2; possibly TRBD1 or TRBD2 for D (5 bases each). The V gene's germline CDR1 is MNHNS and CDR2 SASEGT. Between the trimmed V and J ends, which lost 3 bases and 8 bases, there was a span of 13 bases. CDR3 size: 14 residues.

CDR3 loop: CASSLGTDFGDEQFF. CDR3 nucleotides: TGTGCCAGCAGCTTAGGGACGGACTTCGGGGATGAGCAGTTCTTC. The rearrangement links TRBV11-3 to TRBJ2-1; maybe TRBD2 (5 bases). CDR3 length: 15 amino acids. Germline V gene sequence: CDR1 SGHNT, CDR2 YENEEA. V lost 1 base, J lost 8 bases, and 15 bases lay in between.

The chain has TRBV5-6 and TRBJ2-3; no firm D call. The V end was cut by 4 bases, the J end by 0 bases, with 6 bases between. Germline V lookup: CDR1 SGHDT, CDR2 YYEEEE. CDR3 length: 13 residues. The CDR3 DNA reads as TGTGCCAGCAGCCGGCCGAGCACAGATACGCAGTATTTT. Its translation is CASSRPSTDTQYF.

As for this clone: One end of the junction fails to match germline, which may point to a read error. The J gene is TRBJ2-3, the V gene TRBV7-7; TRBD2 matches at 11 bases. The CDR3 covers 16 residues. The germline V gene encodes CDR1 SSHAT and CDR2 FNYEAQ (reference sequence). CDR3: CASSLSLAGGTDTQYF. In DNA, the CDR3 is TGTGCTAGCAGCTTATCACTAGCGGGGGGCACAGATACGCAGTATTTT.

Remarks on this clone: An end of the junction does not agree with germline; a read error may underlie this. V is TRBV11-3 and J is TRBJ1-5; 7 nucleotides match TRBD1. Germline V gene sequence: CDR1 SGHNT, CDR2 YENEEA. The CDR3 spans 15 residues. CDR3 nucleotide sequence: TGTGCCAGCAGCTTACAGGGCAGGGGGAAATCAGCCCCAGCATTT. Translation gives CASSLQGRGKSAPAF.

The chain joins TRBV30 to TRBJ1-4; the match to TRBD1 covers 7 bases. The CDR3 has 13 amino acids. The J segment lost 6 bases and the V segment lost 5 bases, leaving 6 bases of the junction unmatched. CDR1 GTSNPN and CDR2 SVGIG come from the germline V gene (reference sequence). As DNA, the CDR3 is TGTGCCTGGTTGTACCAGGGGGATGAAAAACTGTTTTTT. This codes for CAWLYQGDEKLFF.

The rearrangement joins TRBV4-2 to TRBJ2-5, with 8 bases fitting TRBD2. V lost 4 bases, J lost 4 bases, and 11 bases stayed unmatched. The CDR3 is 16 amino acids. The germline V gene encodes CDR1 LGHNA and CDR2 YNFKEQ. The CDR3 DNA follows: TGTGCCAGCAGCCGCCCGGCTGGTGCGGGGGGAGAGACCCAGTACTTC. Translated: CASSRPAGAGGETQYF.

There are a few counts of this clone. The chain employs TRBV6-8 and TRBJ1-2; D is unclear. In germline, CDR1 is MNHGY, CDR2 SAAAGT. Deletions cut 6 bases from V and 3 bases from J, with 11 bases between. The CDR3 totals 13 residues. Here the CDR3 reads CASSRPLHYGYTF. CDR3 bases: TGTGCCAGCAGCCGCCCCCTCCACTATGGCTACACCTTC.

The genes are TRBV13 and TRBJ2-7; the D gene is possibly TRBD2 (6 bases). CDR1 and CDR2 from the germline V gene are PRHDT and FYEKMQ (reference sequence). V was pared by 5 bases and J by 3 bases, with 17 bases between. The CDR3 totals 15 residues. In DNA, the CDR3 is TGTGCCAGCAGCCATAGAACGGGAGAAATCTACGAGCAGTACTTC. Amino acids: CASSHRTGEIYEQYF.

The J gene is TRBJ2-5, the V gene TRBV5-6, with 9 bases matching TRBD1. The V and J ends lost 4 bases and 2 bases, in that order; junction bases with no gene match: 9. Germline CDR1 and CDR2: SGHDT and YYEEEE. This CDR3 has 16 residues. The CDR3 nucleotides read TGTGCCAGCAGCCCCCCCGGGGACAGGGATCAAGAGACCCAGTACTTC. Translation: CASSPPGDRDQETQYF.

The chain has TRBV18 and TRBJ1-1; D call uncertain. The CDR3 loop spans 16 amino acids. CDR1 is KGHSH, CDR2 LQKENI, per germline. The V and J ends lost 3 bases and 2 bases respectively, with 16 bases between them. CDR3 in DNA: TGTGCCAGCTCACCGAACCGCTATCTGGGCAACACTGAAGCTTTCTTT. This codes for CASSPNRYLGNTEAFF.

The gene calls are TRBV9 and TRBJ1-5, with D possibly matching TRBD1 (6 bases). The CDR3 sequence is 15 residues long. The germline V gene encodes CDR1 SGDLS and CDR2 YYNGEE. The V end was cut by 4 bases, the J end by 4 bases, with 15 bases between. The chain's CDR3 is CASSPRGALNQPQHF. The CDR3 coding sequence is TGTGCCAGCAGCCCTAGGGGGGCGCTGAATCAGCCCCAGCATTTT.

The chain joins TRBV5-1 to TRBJ1-1, with 9 nucleotides matching TRBD1. The germline CDR1 and CDR2 sequences are SGHRS and YFSETQ. Trimming removed 0 bases from V and 6 bases from J; junction bases left unmatched: 6. This CDR3 contains 15 residues. CDR3 sequence reads: CASSLGGQGLSEAFF. As DNA, the CDR3 is TGCGCCAGCAGCTTGGGGGGACAGGGATTGTCTGAAGCTTTCTTT.

This clone was observed a single time. The chain uses TRBV29-1 and TRBJ2-7, with a tentative D call TRBD1 (5 bases). In germline, CDR1 is SQVTM, CDR2 ANQGSEA. Trimming stripped 4 bases from V and 1 base from J, with 14 bases between. The CDR3 runs 14 residues. The CDR3, as DNA: TGCAGCGTTGCAGGGCTTGGCTCGTCCTACGAGCAGTACTTC. Its protein is CSVAGLGSSYEQYF.

Within the sample, this clone is medium-sized. This chain uses TRBV6-5 with TRBJ1-3, with 11 bases aligning to TRBD1. J was trimmed by 9 bases and V by 8 bases; bases with no gene match: 6. The CDR3 sequence is 13 residues long. Germline V gives CDR1 MNHEY, CDR2 SVGAGI. This CDR3 reads CASGSGTGGTIYF. CDR3 coding DNA: TGTGCCAGCGGATCCGGGACAGGGGGCACCATATATTTT.

As regards this clone: At the DNA level, this CDR3 is encoded by other sequences in the same sample as well. The rearrangement joins TRBV7-3 to TRBJ2-2; D is unclear. Trimming left V 2 bases short and J 2 bases short, with 6 bases between. From germline, CDR1 is SGHTA and CDR2 FQGTGA. This CDR3 comprises 14 residues. CDR3 sequence (DNA): TGTGCCAGCAGCTTAGGAGTCAACACCGGGGAGCTGTTTTTT. It encodes CASSLGVNTGELFF.

V is TRBV4-3 and J is TRBJ2-1, with D perhaps TRBD1 or TRBD2 (6 bases each). The CDR3 is made up of 17 amino acids. Germline CDR1 LGHNA, CDR2 YSLEER. V shed 0 bases and J shed 6 bases, with 18 bases lying between them. The CDR3 is CASSQDKGTSLANEQFF. The CDR3 region has the DNA TGCGCCAGCAGCCAAGATAAAGGGACATCACTAGCCAATGAGCAGTTCTTC.